This T cell receptor (beta chain) was identified during a study of OX40 agonist ivuxolimab in advanced cancers. Background on the study: Patients were dosed intravenously with ivuxolimab at 0.01 to 10 mg/kg every 2 weeks. Prior anti-PD-1, anti-PD-L1 or anti-CTLA-4 therapy was allowed; 40% had some.

Germline assignment: CDR1 SGHRS and CDR2 YFSETQ. Germline trimming cut 4 bases from V and 7 bases from J; bases unmatched to any gene: 14. The CDR3 is 16 residues long. This clone was observed a single time. Its antigen is currently unknown. Systemic immunosuppression or a history of autoimmune disease excluded patients. Study-level findings and limits: The CD4+ and CD8+ T cells in the blood had expanded clonally by week 6 at 0.1 to 3.0 mg/kg.

Using immunoSEQ multiplex PCR, the repertoire was profiled, and TCRdb retains in-frame clones only, with some absent. The table shows 60,000 to 65,000 clones, with approximately 84% occurring only once. The sequencing used CD4+ or CD8+ T cells sorted from blood, collected in a trial of the OX40 agonist ivuxolimab. The chain is built from TRBV5-1 and TRBJ1-5; TRBD1 agrees at 7 bases. The sequence came from an adult with an advanced solid tumor such as melanoma, head and neck, liver or kidney cancer. The CDR3 reads CASSPGQVQQGQPQHF. CDR3 nucleotide sequence: TGCGCCAGCAGCCCTGGACAGGTTCAGCAGGGGCAGCCCCAGCATTTT.